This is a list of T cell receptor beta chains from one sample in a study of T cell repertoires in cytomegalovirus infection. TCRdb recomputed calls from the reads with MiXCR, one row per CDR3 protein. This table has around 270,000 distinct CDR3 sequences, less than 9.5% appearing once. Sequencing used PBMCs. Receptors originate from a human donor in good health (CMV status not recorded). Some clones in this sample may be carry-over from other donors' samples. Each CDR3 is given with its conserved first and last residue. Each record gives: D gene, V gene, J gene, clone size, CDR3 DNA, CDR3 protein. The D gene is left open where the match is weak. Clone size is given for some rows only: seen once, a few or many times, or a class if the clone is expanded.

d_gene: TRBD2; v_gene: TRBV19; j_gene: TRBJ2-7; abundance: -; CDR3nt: TGTGCCAGTAGTATAGCACAGACTAGCACCCACGAGCAGTACTTC; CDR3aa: CASSIAQTSTHEQYF
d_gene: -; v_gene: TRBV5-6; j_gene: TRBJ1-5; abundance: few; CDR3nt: TGTGCCAGCAGCTTGCGGGCGGCAAGCAATCAGCCCCAGCATTTT; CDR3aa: CASSLRAASNQPQHF
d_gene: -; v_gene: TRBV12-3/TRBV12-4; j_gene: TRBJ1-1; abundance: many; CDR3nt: TGTGCCAGCACCAACTTCGGTGCAGGGCGATCGAACACTGAAGCTTTCTTT; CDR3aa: CASTNFGAGRSNTEAFF
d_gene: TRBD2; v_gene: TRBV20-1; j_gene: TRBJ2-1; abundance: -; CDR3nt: TGCAGTGCGTTGGCGGGAGGTTTCTACAATGAGCAGTTCTTC; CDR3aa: CSALAGGFYNEQFF
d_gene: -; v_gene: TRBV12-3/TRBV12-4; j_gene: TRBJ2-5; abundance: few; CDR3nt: TGTGCCAGCAGCCGTACCCGGACGGAAGAGACCCAGTACTTC; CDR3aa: CASSRTRTEETQYF
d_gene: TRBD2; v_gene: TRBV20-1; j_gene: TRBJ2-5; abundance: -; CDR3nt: TGCAGTGCTAGAGGGGGACTAGCGGGATTGGTCGCCCAAGAGACCCAGTACTTC; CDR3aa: CSARGGLAGLVAQETQYF
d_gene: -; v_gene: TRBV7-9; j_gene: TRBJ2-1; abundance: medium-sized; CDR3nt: TGTGCCAGCAGCTTAGCGGTCGGGTACAATGAGCAGTTCTTC; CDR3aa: CASSLAVGYNEQFF
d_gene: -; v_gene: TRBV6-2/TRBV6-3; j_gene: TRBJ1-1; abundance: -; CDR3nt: TGTGCCAGCGCGGGGTTGGTGGGCACTGAAGCTTTCTTT; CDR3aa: CASAGLVGTEAFF
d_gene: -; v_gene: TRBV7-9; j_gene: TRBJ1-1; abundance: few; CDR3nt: TGTGCCAGCAGCTTAGACGTTCCCCCCTCCATGAACACTGAAGCTTTCTTT; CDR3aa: CASSLDVPPSMNTEAFF
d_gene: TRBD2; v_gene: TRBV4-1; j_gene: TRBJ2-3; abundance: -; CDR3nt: TGCGCCAGCAGCCAATTAGCGGGAGGGAACACAGATACGCAGTATTTT; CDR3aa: CASSQLAGGNTDTQYF
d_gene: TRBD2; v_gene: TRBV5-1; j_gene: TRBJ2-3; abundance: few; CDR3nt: TGCGCCAGCAGCTTGGACCCTTTGTCGACTAGCGGCACAGATACGCAGTATTTT; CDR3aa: CASSLDPLSTSGTDTQYF
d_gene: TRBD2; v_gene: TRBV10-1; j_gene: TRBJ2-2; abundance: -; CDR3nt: TGCGCCAGCAGTGGAGTGGGACTAGCGGGAGCCGGGGAGCTGTTTTTT; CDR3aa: CASSGVGLAGAGELFF
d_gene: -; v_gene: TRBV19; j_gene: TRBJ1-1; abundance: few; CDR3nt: TGTGCCAGTAGTATCCAGGTAAAGCACACTGAAGCTTTCTTT; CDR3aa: CASSIQVKHTEAFF
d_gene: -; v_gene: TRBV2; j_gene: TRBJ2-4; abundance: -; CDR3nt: TGTGCCAGCGGCCTGGGGGGCCTTGCCAAAAACATTCAGTACTTC; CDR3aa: CASGLGGLAKNIQYF
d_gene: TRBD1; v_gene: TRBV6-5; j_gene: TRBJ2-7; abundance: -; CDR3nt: TGTGCCAGCAGTTACGGGACAGGGGGCAGCGAGCAGTACTTC; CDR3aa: CASSYGTGGSEQYF
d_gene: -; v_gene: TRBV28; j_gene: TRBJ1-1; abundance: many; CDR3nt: TGTGCCAGCAGCCCGGGGACACGCTACACTGAAGCTTTCTTT; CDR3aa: CASSPGTRYTEAFF
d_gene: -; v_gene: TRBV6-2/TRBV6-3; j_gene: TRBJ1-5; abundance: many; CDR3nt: TGTGCCATTCAAGGACAGAAGGATCAGCCCCAGCATTTT; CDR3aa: CAIQGQKDQPQHF
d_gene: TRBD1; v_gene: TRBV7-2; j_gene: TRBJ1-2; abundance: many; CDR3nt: TGTGCCAGCACCGTTACTGGGACAGCTGGCTACACCTTC; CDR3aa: CASTVTGTAGYTF
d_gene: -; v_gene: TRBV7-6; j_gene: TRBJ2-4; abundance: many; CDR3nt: TGTGCCAGCAGCTTAGTCCTTGGAGACATTCAGTACTTC; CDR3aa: CASSLVLGDIQYF
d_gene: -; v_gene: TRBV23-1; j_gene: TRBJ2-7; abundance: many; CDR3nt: TGCGCCAGCAGTCGCTTGGCGGCCGACGAGCAGTACTTC; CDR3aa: CASSRLAADEQYF
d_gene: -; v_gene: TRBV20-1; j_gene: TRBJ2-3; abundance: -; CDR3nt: TGCAGTGCTAGTGGAGAACCTATCACCGATACGCAGTATTTT; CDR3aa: CSASGEPITDTQYF
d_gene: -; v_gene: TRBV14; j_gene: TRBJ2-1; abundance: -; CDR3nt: TGTGCCAGCAGCCGTCGGGGGAGACGTGAGCAGTTCTTC; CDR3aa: CASSRRGRREQFF
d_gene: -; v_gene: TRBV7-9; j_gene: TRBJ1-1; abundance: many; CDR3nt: TGTGCCAGCAGCTCGTTAGTAAGTCCTGAAGCTTTCTTT; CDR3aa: CASSSLVSPEAFF
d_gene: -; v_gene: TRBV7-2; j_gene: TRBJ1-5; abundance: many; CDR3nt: TGTGCCAGCAGCTTAGATAGCAATCAGCCCCAGCATTTT; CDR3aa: CASSLDSNQPQHF
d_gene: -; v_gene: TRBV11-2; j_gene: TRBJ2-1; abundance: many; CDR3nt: TGTGCCAGCAGCTTAAGTGGCCAAGCTTCACATGAGCAGTTCTTC; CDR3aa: CASSLSGQASHEQFF
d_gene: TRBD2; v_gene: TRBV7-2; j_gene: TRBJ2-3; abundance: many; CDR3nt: TGTGCCAGCAGCTGGGACTACACAGATACGCAGTATTTT; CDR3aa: CASSWDYTDTQYF
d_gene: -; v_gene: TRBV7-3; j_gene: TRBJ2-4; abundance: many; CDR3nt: TGTGCCAGCAGCAGGCCCGAGGCAGCGCTTAGTCACTTC; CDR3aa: CASSRPEAALSHF
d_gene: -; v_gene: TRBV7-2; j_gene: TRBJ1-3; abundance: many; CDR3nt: TGTGCCAGCAGCTTCGGGACCAACACCATATATTTT; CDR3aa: CASSFGTNTIYF
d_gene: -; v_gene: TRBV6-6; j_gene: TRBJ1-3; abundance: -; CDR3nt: TGTGCCAGCAGTAAGGGGTCTGAAGGAAACACCATATATTTT; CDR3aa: CASSKGSEGNTIYF
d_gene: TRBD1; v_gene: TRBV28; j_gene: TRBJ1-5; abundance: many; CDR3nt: TGTGCCAGCAGTTTATCCACAGGGGTAGGTCAGCCCCAGCATTTT; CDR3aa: CASSLSTGVGQPQHF
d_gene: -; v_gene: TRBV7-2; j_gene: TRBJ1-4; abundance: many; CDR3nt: TGTGCCAGCAGCCCCACAACTGGGGGGGCAATAAGTGAAAAACTGTTTTTT; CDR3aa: CASSPTTGGAISEKLFF
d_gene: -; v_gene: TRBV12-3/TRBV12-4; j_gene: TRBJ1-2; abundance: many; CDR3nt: TGTGCCAGCAGATTGTCTCAGGGGAAGAGTGGCTACACCTTC; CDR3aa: CASRLSQGKSGYTF
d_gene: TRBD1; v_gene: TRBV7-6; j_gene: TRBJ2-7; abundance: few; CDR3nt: TGTGCCAGCAGCTTTCAACAGGGGGACGAGCAGTACTTC; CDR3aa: CASSFQQGDEQYF
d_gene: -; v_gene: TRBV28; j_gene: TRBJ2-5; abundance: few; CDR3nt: TGTGCCAGCAGTTTCCCCATAGGTAGAGGCCAAGAGACCCAGTACTTC; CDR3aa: CASSFPIGRGQETQYF
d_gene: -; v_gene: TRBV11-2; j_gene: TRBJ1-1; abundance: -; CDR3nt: TGTGCCAGCAGCTTCCCCCAGGGGACTGAAGCTTTCTTT; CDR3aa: CASSFPQGTEAFF
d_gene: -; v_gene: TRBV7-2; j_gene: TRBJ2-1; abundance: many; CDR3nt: TGTGCCAGCAGCCCCGTGGTAGCCGACTACAATGAGCAGTTCTTC; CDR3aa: CASSPVVADYNEQFF
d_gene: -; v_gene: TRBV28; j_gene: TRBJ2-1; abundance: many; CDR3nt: TGTGCCAGCAGTAGGGGGGGCTGGGATGAGCAGTTCTTC; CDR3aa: CASSRGGWDEQFF
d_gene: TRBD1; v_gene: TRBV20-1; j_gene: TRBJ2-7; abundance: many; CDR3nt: TGCAGTGCTAGCGATCCGGGACAGGGGTCCTACGAGCAGTACTTC; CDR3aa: CSASDPGQGSYEQYF
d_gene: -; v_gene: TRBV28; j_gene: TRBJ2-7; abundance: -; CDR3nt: TGTGCCAGCAGGGGATACGAGCAGTACTTC; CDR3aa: CASRGYEQYF
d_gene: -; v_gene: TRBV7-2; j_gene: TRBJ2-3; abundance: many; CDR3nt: TGTGCCAGCAGCTTAGCGCTCGGGGGTCTCACAGATACGCAGTATTTT; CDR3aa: CASSLALGGLTDTQYF
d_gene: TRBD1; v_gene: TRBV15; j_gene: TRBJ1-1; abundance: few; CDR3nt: TGTGCCACCGTGGACAGGGCGAGGACTGAAGCTTTCTTT; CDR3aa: CATVDRARTEAFF
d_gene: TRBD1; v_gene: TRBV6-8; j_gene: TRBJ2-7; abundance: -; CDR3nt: TGTGCCAGCAGTCCCAGGACAGGGGTTTCCTACGAGCAGTACTTC; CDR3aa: CASSPRTGVSYEQYF
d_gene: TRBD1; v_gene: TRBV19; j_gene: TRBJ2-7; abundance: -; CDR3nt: TGTGCCAGTAGCCTCGACAGGGGGCTCATCTACGAGCAGTACTTC; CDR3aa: CASSLDRGLIYEQYF
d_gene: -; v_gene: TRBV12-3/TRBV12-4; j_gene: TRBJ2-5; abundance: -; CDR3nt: TGTGCCAGCAGGCTCGACCAAGGGGAGACCCAGTACTTC; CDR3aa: CASRLDQGETQYF
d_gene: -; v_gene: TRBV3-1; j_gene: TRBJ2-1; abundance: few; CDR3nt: TGTGCCAGCAGCCAAGCAGTAGCGAGCAATGAGCAGTTCTTC; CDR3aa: CASSQAVASNEQFF
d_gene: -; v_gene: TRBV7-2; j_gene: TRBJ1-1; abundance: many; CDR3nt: TGTGCCAGCAGCTCCAATAGGATAGGCACTGAAGCTTTCTTT; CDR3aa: CASSSNRIGTEAFF
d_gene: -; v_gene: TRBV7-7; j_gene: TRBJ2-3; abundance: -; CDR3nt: TGTGCCAGCAGCCCCCAGGGTAGCGGTTTCCAGTATTTT; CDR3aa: CASSPQGSGFQYF
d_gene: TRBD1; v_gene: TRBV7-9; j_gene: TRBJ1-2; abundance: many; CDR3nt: TGTGCCAGCAGCTTCGACAGGGTCGACTATGGCTACACCTTC; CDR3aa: CASSFDRVDYGYTF
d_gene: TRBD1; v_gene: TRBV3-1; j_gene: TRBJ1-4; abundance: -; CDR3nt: TGTGCCAGCAGCCAGGGACAGCTCACTAATGAAAAACTGTTTTTT; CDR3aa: CASSQGQLTNEKLFF
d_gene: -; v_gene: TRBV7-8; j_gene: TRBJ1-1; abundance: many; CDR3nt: TGTGCCAGCAGGTTGGGGGCCGGCACTGAAGCTTTCTTT; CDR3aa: CASRLGAGTEAFF
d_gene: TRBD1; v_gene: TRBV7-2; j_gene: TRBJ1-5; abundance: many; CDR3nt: TGTGCCAGCAGCTTGGGCAGGGGGCCTAATAGCAATCAGCCCCAGCATTTT; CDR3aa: CASSLGRGPNSNQPQHF
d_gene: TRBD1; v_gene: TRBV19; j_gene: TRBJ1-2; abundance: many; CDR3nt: TGTGCCAGTAGCTTCCGGACAGGCGCCTGCACCTTC; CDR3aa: CASSFRTGACTF
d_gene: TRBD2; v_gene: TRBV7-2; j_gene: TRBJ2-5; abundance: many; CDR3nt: TGTGCCAGCAGCGGAGCGGGGGGGGTCAGGGAGACCCAGTACTTC; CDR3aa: CASSGAGGVRETQYF
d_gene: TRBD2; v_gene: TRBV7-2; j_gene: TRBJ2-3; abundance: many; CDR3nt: TGTGCCAGCAGCTTATTGGCTAGCGGGGGGTACACAGATACGCAGTATTTT; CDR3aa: CASSLLASGGYTDTQYF
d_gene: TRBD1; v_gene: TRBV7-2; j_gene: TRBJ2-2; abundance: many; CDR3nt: TGTGCCAGCAGGGGGCAGGGGGTAGTATCGGAGCTGTTTTTT; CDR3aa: CASRGQGVVSELFF